A single sample gave rise to the 19 T cell receptor beta chains below, sequenced in a study of blood T cell repertoires in COVID-19. The protocol was immunoSEQ multiplex PCR, while the TCRdb copy is restricted to in-frame clones and leaves out a portion. Of about 150,000 clones listed, around 85% are singletons. What was sequenced was PBMCs or T cells enriched from blood (not recorded which). The receptors stem from a man aged 50-59 years who had recovered from COVID-19.

This chain uses TRBV7-9 with TRBJ1-2, with D maybe TRBD1 (6 bases). V was pared by 5 bases and J by 6 bases, with 13 bases between. This CDR3 is 13 amino acids long. CDR1 SEHNR and CDR2 FQNEAQ come from the germline V gene (reference sequence). CDR3 in amino acids: CASSPQGTNGYTF. The CDR3 DNA reads as TGTGCCAGCAGCCCACAGGGAACGAATGGCTACACCTTC.

The gene calls are TRBV6-6 and TRBJ1-4; maybe TRBD1 (5 bases). Germline CDR1 is MNHNY and CDR2 is SVGAGI (reference sequence). V lost 6 bases and J 7 bases, leaving 18 bases between the germline ends. This CDR3 has 15 residues. CDR3: CASSQMGRGSEKLFF. Here the CDR3 DNA reads TGTGCCAGCAGCCAAATGGGGCGGGGGTCTGAAAAACTGTTTTTT.

This clone appeared a single time. The rearrangement joins TRBV6-2 or TRBV6-3 to TRBJ2-4, with a possible D match to TRBD2 (5 bases). V was trimmed by 2 bases and J by 3 bases, leaving 11 bases between them. CDR3 length: 15 residues. From germline, CDR1 is MNHEY and CDR2 SVGEGT. CDR3 sequence: CASSYEGFGKNIQYF. In DNA form, the CDR3 reads TGTGCCAGCAGTTACGAGGGATTTGGCAAAAACATTCAGTACTTC.

The chain combines TRBV10-3 with TRBJ2-1, with 11 bases that match TRBD2. The CDR3 is 16 residues long. Germline trimming cut 3 bases from V and 8 bases from J; bases unmatched to any gene: 9. The germline V gene encodes CDR1 ENHRY and CDR2 SYGVKD. The CDR3 sequence is CAISDVAGGLIDEQFF. CDR3 DNA sequence: TGTGCCATCAGTGATGTAGCGGGGGGGCTAATCGATGAGCAGTTCTTC.

V is TRBV19 and J is TRBJ2-3; D is undetermined. Germline lookup yields CDR1 LNHDA and CDR2 SQIVND (reference sequence). The CDR3 extends over 13 amino acids. V was pared by 7 bases and J by 4 bases, with 12 bases between. For the CDR3, the DNA is TGTGCCAGTAAGCTAGTAACCTCAGATACGCAGTATTTT. It codes for CASKLVTSDTQYF.

This rearrangement joins TRBV3-1 (or the pseudogene TRBV3-2) to TRBJ2-1; D might be TRBD1 (6 bases). The CDR3 is 15 residues long. The V end lost 4 bases, the J end lost 0 bases, and 10 bases lay between the germline ends. Germline assignment: CDR1 LGHDT and CDR2 YNNKEL (reference sequence). The CDR3 sequence: CASSRDTTSYNEQFF. DNA for the CDR3: TGTGCCAGCAGCCGGGACACTACCTCCTACAATGAGCAGTTCTTC.

The chain recombines TRBV6-5 with TRBJ1-4; D is unresolved. The V and J ends lost 0 bases and 2 bases respectively, with 7 bases between them. The CDR3 contains 15 residues. CDR1 and CDR2 from the germline V gene are MNHEY and SVGAGI. The CDR3 here is CASSYSAVTNEKLFF. The CDR3 DNA reads TGTGCCAGCAGTTACTCGGCGGTGACTAATGAAAAACTGTTTTTT.

Regarding this clone: The junction does not match germline at one end; this may be a read error. This chain joins TRBV5-1 and TRBJ2-5; possibly TRBD1 for D (6 bases). From germline, CDR1 is SGHRS and CDR2 YFSETQ. CDR3 length: 14 amino acids. The CDR3 DNA follows: TGCGCCAGCACCTTGGCACAGGGCGGAGAGACCCAGTACTTC. Its protein is CASTLAQGGETQYF.

The chain employs TRBV2 and TRBJ1-6; 9 positions match TRBD1. The germline CDR1 and CDR2 sequences are SNHLY and FYNNEI. The CDR3 length is 16 residues. Trimming removed 0 bases from V and 4 bases from J; junction bases left unmatched: 1. The CDR3 nucleotides read TGTGCCAGCAGTGAAGCCGGGACAGGGTATAATTCACCCCTCCACTTT. Translating gives CASSEAGTGYNSPLHF.

J is TRBJ1-1 and V is TRBV5-1; the D is unclear. Germline lookup yields CDR1 SGHRS and CDR2 YFSETQ. The CDR3 contains 14 residues. V lost 4 bases and J lost 1, with 11 bases in between. CDR3 sequence reads: CASSVGRGNTEAFF. Written as DNA, the CDR3 is TGCGCCAGCAGCGTCGGACGGGGGAACACTGAAGCTTTCTTT.

The chain couples TRBV25-1 to TRBJ1-5, with D maybe TRBD1 (5 bases). CDR1 MGHDK and CDR2 SYGVNS come from the germline V gene. The CDR3 has 13 residues. The V end was cut by 10 bases, the J end by 5 bases, with 15 bases between. The CDR3 DNA reads as TGTGCCAACCAGGGACTACTACATCAGCCCCAGCATTTT. The encoded protein is CANQGLLHQPQHF.

This chain links TRBV9 with TRBJ2-3; 7 bases map to TRBD1. Trimming at V came to 0 bases and at J to 2 bases, leaving 6 bases not matched to a gene. Per germline, CDR1 SGDLS and CDR2 YYNGEE. CDR3 length: 16 amino acids. The CDR3 reads CASSVARDRYTDTQYF. The CDR3, as DNA: TGTGCCAGCAGCGTAGCTAGGGACAGATACACAGATACGCAGTATTTT.

This clone was counted a few times. J is TRBJ1-4 and V is TRBV7-8; weak D call: TRBD1 (6 bases). Germline values: CDR1 SGHVS, CDR2 FQNEAQ. V was trimmed by 5 bases and J by 0 bases, leaving 10 bases between them. The length of the CDR3 is 15 residues. As DNA, the CDR3 is TGTGCCAGCAGCGCCTCAGGGGCAACTAATGAAAAACTGTTTTTT. This codes for CASSASGATNEKLFF.

The chain employs TRBV7-8 and TRBJ2-7; possibly TRBD2 for D (6 bases). Germline assignment: CDR1 SGHVS and CDR2 FQNEAQ. V was cut by 4 bases and J by 4 bases, with 17 bases left in between. The CDR3 sequence is 15 residues long. DNA of the CDR3: TGTGCCAGCAGCTCGCCGACTAGATCGGTATACGAGCAGTACTTC. The encoded protein is CASSSPTRSVYEQYF.

V and J are TRBV6-6 and TRBJ1-5; D might be TRBD1 (6 bases). Germline V gives CDR1 MNHNY, CDR2 SVGAGI (reference sequence). The CDR3 totals 15 residues. V lost 4 bases to trimming and J lost 4 bases, with 14 bases between them. CDR3 sequence: CASSLEGHPNQPQHF. The DNA of the CDR3 is TGTGCCAGCAGTTTAGAGGGACACCCAAATCAGCCCCAGCATTTT.

V is TRBV29-1 and J is TRBJ1-2; D remains unclear. The length of the CDR3 is 14 residues. Germline lookup yields CDR1 SQVTM and CDR2 ANQGSEA. The V gene lost 6 bases and the J gene lost 0 bases, with 14 bases spanning the gap. CDR3 in amino acids: CSVPRAETNYGYTF. The CDR3, as DNA: TGCAGCGTCCCGAGGGCAGAGACTAACTATGGCTACACCTTC. Variable domain in full (rest from reference TRBV29-1 and TRBJ1-2): SAVISQKPSRDICQRGTSLTIQCQVDSQVTMMFWYRQQPGQSLTLIATANQGSEATYESGFVIDKFPISRPNLTFSTLTVSNMSPEDSSIYLCSVPRAETNYGYTFGSGTRLTVV.

The rearrangement links TRBV6-5 to TRBJ2-5; weak D call: TRBD2 (6 bases). The V and J ends lost 5 bases and 0 bases respectively, with 10 bases between them. Germline assignment: CDR1 MNHEY and CDR2 SVGAGI. This CDR3 spans 14 amino acids. CDR3 coding DNA: TGTGCCAGCAGTCCACGGGACTACCAAGAGACCCAGTACTTC. Translation gives CASSPRDYQETQYF.

The V call is TRBV19, the J call TRBJ2-1, with D perhaps matching TRBD2 (7 bases). V was cut by 9 bases and J by 4 bases, with 19 bases left in between. Germline CDR1 LNHDA, CDR2 SQIVND (reference sequence). The CDR3 runs 15 residues. CDR3 sequence reads: CASLGGPLSYNEQFF. CDR3 coding DNA: TGTGCCAGCCTGGGGGGGCCTTTAAGTTACAATGAGCAGTTCTTC.

This sequence joins TRBV13 and TRBJ2-6; D perhaps matches TRBD2 (6 bases). The V gene's germline CDR1 is PRHDT and CDR2 FYEKMQ (reference sequence). The CDR3 has 15 amino acids. Trimming shortened V by 6 bases and J by 1 base, and 10 bases separated the two germline ends. CDR3 in amino acids: CASSEGLSGANVLTF. In nucleotides, the CDR3 is TGTGCCAGCAGTGAGGGACTTTCTGGGGCCAACGTCCTGACTTTC.